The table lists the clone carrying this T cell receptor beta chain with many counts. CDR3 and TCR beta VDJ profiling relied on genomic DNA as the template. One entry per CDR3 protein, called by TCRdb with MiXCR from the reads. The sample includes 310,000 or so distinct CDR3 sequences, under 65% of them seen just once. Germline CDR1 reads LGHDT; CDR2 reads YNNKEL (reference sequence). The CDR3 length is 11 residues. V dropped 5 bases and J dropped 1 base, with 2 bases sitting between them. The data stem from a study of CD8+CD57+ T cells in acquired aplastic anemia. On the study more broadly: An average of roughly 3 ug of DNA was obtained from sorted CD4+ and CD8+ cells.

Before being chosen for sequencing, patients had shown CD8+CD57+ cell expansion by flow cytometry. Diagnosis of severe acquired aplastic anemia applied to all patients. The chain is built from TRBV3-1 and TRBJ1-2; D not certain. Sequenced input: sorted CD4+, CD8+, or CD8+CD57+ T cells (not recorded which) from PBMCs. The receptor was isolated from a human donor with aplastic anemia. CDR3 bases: TGTGCCAGCAGCTTTAACTATGGCTACACCTTC. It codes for CASSFNYGYTF. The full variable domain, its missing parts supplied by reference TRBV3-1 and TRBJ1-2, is DTAVSQTPKYLVTQMGNDKSIKCEQNLGHDTMYWYKQDSKKFLKIMFSYNNKELIINETVPNRFSPKSPDKAHLNLHINSLELGDSAVYFCASSFNYGYTFGSGTRLTVV.